The 15 T cell receptor beta chains below all came from one sample that was sequenced in a study of T cells in Graves' hyperthyroidism and ophthalmopathy. Using RNA transcripts as the source, TCR beta CDR3 regions were amplified. First-round RT-PCR targeting the TCR CDR3 was performed with the HTBI primer set. MiXCR was run by TCRdb on the multiplex PCR reads, yielding one entry per CDR3 protein. The sample records roughly 300,000 distinct CDR3 sequences, under 30% being singletons. Material for sequencing was blood. These TCRs come from a man in his forties with Graves' hyperthyroidism that later progressed to Graves' ophthalmopathy.

A single count supports this clonotype. The chain joins TRBV2 to TRBJ1-1; 11 positions agree with TRBD1. V lost 4 bases and J lost 8; bases outside the gene matches: 9. The CDR3 sequence is 15 residues long. Germline V gene data show CDR1 as SNHLY and CDR2 as FYNNEI. CDR3 amino acids: CASSVIGQGANEAFF. In DNA form, the CDR3 reads TGTGCCAGCAGTGTGATTGGACAGGGGGCCAACGAAGCTTTCTTT.

The V call is TRBV6-1, the J call TRBJ2-7; D is perhaps TRBD1 or TRBD2 (5 bases each). The CDR3 runs 14 residues. CDR1 MNHNS and CDR2 SASEGT come from the germline V gene. V lost 2 bases and J lost 3, with 11 bases in between. CDR3 nucleotides: TGTGCCAGCAGTGAACCGGGACGGAGCTACGAGCAGTACTTC. Amino acids: CASSEPGRSYEQYF.

This clonotype was observed many times. This chain uses TRBV28 with TRBJ2-7, with a weak D call TRBD1 (5 bases). Per the germline V gene, CDR1 is MDHEN and CDR2 is SYDVKM. This CDR3 contains 10 residues. V dropped 3 bases and J dropped 11 bases, with 8 bases sitting between them. CDR3 coding DNA: TGTGCCAGCAGTTTCAGGGTTAAGTACTTC. Its protein is CASSFRVKYF.

This clonotype was recorded many times. V usage is TRBV19 and J usage is TRBJ1-2; no firm D call. The germline V gene encodes CDR1 LNHDA and CDR2 SQIVND (reference sequence). The CDR3 is made up of 13 amino acids. The V end lost 7 bases, the J end lost 8 bases, and 17 bases lay between the germline ends. The CDR3 loop reads CASTPSEVYGYTF. DNA of the CDR3: TGTGCCAGTACCCCCTCGGAGGTTTACGGCTACACCTTC.

This clonotype was seen many times. This chain connects TRBV7-6 to TRBJ1-1; 9 nucleotides agree with TRBD1. V was clipped by 1 base and J by 4 bases; unmatched bases: 4. Germline-derived CDR1 and CDR2 are SGHVS and FNYEAQ. There are 15 residues in the CDR3. The CDR3: CASSLVGDRVTEAFF. The DNA for the CDR3 is TGTGCCAGCAGCTTAGTGGGGGACAGGGTCACTGAAGCTTTCTTT. Complete variable domain (other parts from reference TRBV7-6 and TRBJ1-1): GAGVSQSPRYKVTKRGQDVALRCDPISGHVSLYWYRQALGQGPEFLTYFNYEAQQDKSGLPNDRFSAERPEGSISTLTIQRTEQRDSAMYRCASSLVGDRVTEAFFGQGTRLTVV.

This clonotype occurred many times. The rearrangement uses TRBV11-1 and TRBJ2-5; D is possibly TRBD1 or TRBD2 (5 bases each). V lost 1 base, J lost 7 bases, and 13 bases lay in between. Germline CDR1 reads SGHAT; CDR2 reads FQDESV (reference sequence). CDR3 length: 14 amino acids. The CDR3 loop reads CASSLVGENRTQYF. CDR3 coding DNA: TGTGCCAGCAGCTTAGTGGGGGAAAACCGGACCCAGTACTTC.

V and J are TRBV12-3 or TRBV12-4 and TRBJ2-5; D possibly corresponds to TRBD2 (6 bases). V dropped 3 bases and J dropped 1 base, with 12 bases sitting between them. This CDR3 is built from 15 residues. In DNA form, the CDR3 reads TGTGCCAGCAGTTTTGTCCCAGCGGGCCAAGAGACCCAGTACTTC. It translates to CASSFVPAGQETQYF.

This clonotype was detected a few times. As DNA, the CDR3 is TGCGCCAGCAGCCCGGGAGATGACTATGGCTACACCTTC. Its translation: CASSPGDDYGYTF. The chain uses TRBV5-1 and TRBJ1-2; D unclear. The CDR3 is 13 residues long. The V gene's germline CDR1 is SGHRS and CDR2 YFSETQ. V was clipped by 4 bases and J by 3 bases, with 10 bases between them.

Notes on this clonotype: This clone may be a read error of a much larger clone one base away. The rearrangement uses TRBV6-1 and TRBJ1-1; a possible D gene is TRBD1 (5 bases). CDR1 and CDR2 from the germline V gene are MNHNS and SASEGT. This CDR3 has 14 amino acids. In nucleotides, the CDR3 is TGTGCCAGCAGTGAGGGTGGTGGGGCACCTGAAGTTTTCTTT. It specifies CASSEGGGAPEVFF.

There are many counts of this clonotype. This rearrangement joins TRBV6-5 to TRBJ1-5, with D unclear. Germline CDR1 MNHEY, CDR2 SVGAGI. Trimming removed 2 bases at V and 5 bases at J, with 7 bases between. The CDR3 has 13 amino acids. CDR3 sequence: CASSYEADQPQHF. Here the CDR3 DNA reads TGTGCCAGCAGTTACGAGGCAGATCAGCCCCAGCATTTT.

This clonotype was recorded only once. The chain carries TRBV20-1 and TRBJ2-2, with a tentative D call TRBD2 (6 bases). Germline V CDR1 and CDR2: DFQATT, SNEGSKA (reference sequence). The CDR3 covers 14 residues. V lost 3 bases to trimming and J lost 10 bases, with 18 bases between them. Here the CDR3 DNA reads TGCAGTGCTAGTCGGCGGGGAGTGATCTTGGAGCTGTTTTTT. Its translation is CSASRRGVILELFF.

This rearrangement joins TRBV7-2 to TRBJ1-5; possibly TRBD1 for D (5 bases). Germline CDR1 reads SGHTA; CDR2 reads FQGNSA. V lost 1 base, J lost 11 bases, and 9 bases lay in between. The CDR3 runs to 12 residues. The CDR3 region has the DNA TGTGCCAGCAGCTTAGACGGGGGTACCCAGCATTTT. Protein product: CASSLDGGTQHF.

The J gene is TRBJ2-5, the V gene TRBV7-9; maybe TRBD2 (6 bases). CDR1 is SEHNR and CDR2 is FQNEAQ in the germline V gene (reference sequence). The V and J ends lost 5 bases and 2 bases respectively, with 15 bases between them. The CDR3 consists of 15 residues. CDR3 in amino acids: CASSVVRGLQETQYF. The DNA of the CDR3 is TGTGCCAGCAGCGTGGTACGGGGGTTGCAAGAGACCCAGTACTTC.

The CDR3 protein is CASSDWDTWSRDTEAFF. CDR3 DNA sequence: TGTGCCAGCAGTGATTGGGACACCTGGAGTCGGGACACTGAAGCTTTCTTT. The chain employs TRBV2 and TRBJ1-1; maybe TRBD1 (6 bases). The V end lost 3 bases, the J end lost 3 bases, and 20 bases lay between the germline ends. The CDR3 has 17 residues. Germline CDR1 is SNHLY and CDR2 is FYNNEI.

V gene TRBV30 combines with J gene TRBJ2-2; D is unclear. Trimming removed 5 bases at V and 5 bases at J, with 15 bases between. Germline values: CDR1 GTSNPN, CDR2 SVGIG (reference sequence). This CDR3 is built from 14 residues. The CDR3 DNA follows: TGTGCCTGGTCAGGACCCGTTTGGACCGGGGAGCTGTTTTTT. Protein sequence: CAWSGPVWTGELFF.